A selection of T cell receptor beta chains follows, all from one sample in a study of molecular identifiers for immune sequencing clone quantification. TCRdb analysed the PCR reads with MiXCR anew, one entry per CDR3 protein. The data contain about 500,000 distinct CDR3 sequences, about a fifth of them singletons. The specimen was naive CD8+ T cells from blood, with Jurkat cell RNA spiked in. Receptor source: a human donor in good health. Some libraries in this study had Jurkat cell RNA spiked in. Each CDR3 is given with its conserved first and last residue. A D gene is named only where the DNA matches it firmly. Size tells how often a clone was seen (once, few, many) or the class of an expanded clone, and some rows leave it out.

clone size	D gene	J gene	CDR3 length	V gene	CDR3 protein	CDR3 DNA
once	.	TRBJ1-1	13	TRBV12-3/TRBV12-4	CASTPGATTEAFF	TGTGCCAGCACCCCAGGGGCCACCACTGAAGCTTTCTTT
many	.	TRBJ2-2	13	TRBV29-1	CSVETENTGELFF	TGCAGCGTTGAAACCGAGAACACCGGGGAGCTGTTTTTT
few	.	TRBJ2-7	15	TRBV21-1	CASARPQGSSYEQYF	TGTGCCAGCGCCCGTCCCCAGGGGAGCTCCTACGAGCAGTACTTC
few	.	TRBJ1-6	14	TRBV9	CASNQDEGDSPLHF	TGTGCCAGCAACCAGGACGAGGGGGATTCACCCCTCCACTTT
many	.	TRBJ2-2	12	TRBV29-1	CSAPWNTGELFF	TGCAGCGCGCCTTGGAACACCGGGGAGCTGTTTTTT
many	.	TRBJ2-1	16	TRBV7-9	CASSLLLSSENNEQFF	TGTGCCAGCAGCTTATTATTATCTAGCGAGAACAATGAGCAGTTCTTC
many	.	TRBJ1-1	15	TRBV7-6	CASSHNQGRNTEAFF	TGTGCCAGCAGCCATAACCAGGGCCGGAACACTGAAGCTTTCTTT
few	TRBD2	TRBJ2-3	15	TRBV20-1	CSASDRGGTEDTQYF	TGCAGTGCAAGCGACCGGGGGGGTACGGAAGATACGCAGTATTTT
few	TRBD2	TRBJ2-3	15	TRBV20-1	CSARVASGGTVTQYF	TGCAGTGCTAGAGTCGCGAGCGGGGGAACAGTTACGCAGTATTTT
many	.	TRBJ1-4	15	TRBV15	CATSSAISIREKLFF	TGTGCCACCAGCAGCGCGATTAGCATCAGGGAAAAACTGTTTTTT
few	TRBD1	TRBJ2-6	17	TRBV20-1	CSARGGTARSGANVLTF	TGCAGTGCTAGAGGAGGGACAGCTCGCTCTGGGGCCAACGTCCTGACTTTC
few	.	TRBJ1-4	15	TRBV4-1	CASSLIHTTNEKLFF	TGCGCCAGCAGCCTTATACATACAACTAATGAAAAACTGTTTTTT
.	TRBD2	TRBJ2-1	15	TRBV6-2/TRBV6-3	CASSLPSGGANEQFF	TGTGCCAGCAGTTTACCCAGCGGGGGGGCAAATGAGCAGTTCTTC
.	.	TRBJ1-2	13	TRBV7-9	CASSLGRGDGYTF	TGTGCCAGCAGCTTAGGTCGCGGTGATGGCTACACCTTC
many	TRBD1	TRBJ2-7	18	TRBV6-1	CASRKYPLGQVESDEQYF	TGTGCCAGCCGAAAATATCCACTGGGACAGGTAGAATCCGACGAGCAGTACTTC
many	.	TRBJ1-1	15	TRBV28	CASSLDMGLGTEAFF	TGTGCCAGCAGTTTGGACATGGGATTGGGCACTGAAGCTTTCTTT
.	.	TRBJ1-2	17	TRBV13	CASSVRAGQKFNYGYTF	TGTGCCAGTAGCGTCCGGGCCGGACAGAAATTTAACTATGGCTACACCTTC
.	TRBD1	TRBJ1-2	15	TRBV11-2	CASSFPGTGRGGYTF	TGTGCCAGCAGCTTCCCCGGGACAGGGAGGGGTGGCTACACCTTC
few	TRBD1	TRBJ2-7	12	TRBV7-9	CASDRGEDEQYF	TGTGCCAGCGACAGGGGGGAAGACGAGCAGTACTTC
.	.	TRBJ1-2	16	TRBV5-6	CASSSNIGASNYGYTF	TGTGCCAGCAGCTCGAATATTGGGGCTTCTAACTATGGCTACACCTTC
many	.	TRBJ2-3	16	TRBV6-5	CASSYTSRGGWDTQYF	TGTGCCAGCAGTTACACTTCGAGGGGGGGATGGGATACGCAGTATTTT
.	.	TRBJ2-7	13	TRBV6-5	CAGSYSGSYEQYF	TGTGCCGGCAGTTACTCGGGGTCCTACGAGCAGTACTTC
few	.	TRBJ2-2	19	TRBV6-5	CASSYSLPGGDPNTGELFF	TGTGCCAGCAGTTACTCCCTCCCAGGGGGGGACCCGAACACCGGGGAGCTGTTTTTT
.	.	TRBJ1-2	13	TRBV20-1	CSARDLGDYGYTF	TGCAGTGCTAGAGATCTAGGTGACTATGGCTACACCTTC
.	TRBD1	TRBJ2-7	14	TRBV6-1	CASSELGQGYEQYF	TGTGCCAGCAGTGAACTGGGACAGGGCTACGAGCAGTACTTC
few	.	TRBJ1-1	15	TRBV7-9	CAGSLGGGGDTEAFF	TGTGCCGGCAGCTTAGGTGGAGGGGGGGACACTGAAGCTTTCTTT
few	.	TRBJ1-2	14	TRBV3-2	CASSQGNRGNGYTF	TGTGCCAGCAGCCAAGGGAACAGGGGAAATGGCTACACCTTC
.	.	TRBJ1-5	15	TRBV19	CATKYLGAGNQPQHF	TGTGCCACCAAGTACTTGGGGGCAGGCAATCAGCCCCAGCATTTT
many	.	TRBJ2-2	16	TRBV30	CAWSVLRPANTGELFF	TGTGCCTGGAGTGTACTTAGACCCGCGAACACCGGGGAGCTGTTTTTT
many	.	TRBJ1-1	16	TRBV4-3	CASSQELSGPPTEAFF	TGCGCCAGCAGCCAAGAGCTGTCAGGACCTCCGACTGAAGCTTTCTTT
few	.	TRBJ2-7	14	TRBV5-1	CASSLAGNPYEQYF	TGCGCCAGCAGCTTGGCAGGGAATCCCTACGAGCAGTACTTC
.	TRBD2	TRBJ2-1	13	TRBV19	CATSVGNYNEQFF	TGTGCTACTAGCGTCGGAAACTACAATGAGCAGTTCTTC
few	.	TRBJ2-2	16	TRBV4-1	CASSQSGGRNTGELFF	TGCGCCAGCAGCCAGAGTGGGGGACGGAACACCGGGGAGCTGTTTTTT
many	TRBD1	TRBJ2-7	13	TRBV10-3	CAISGDSSYEQYF	TGTGCCATCAGCGGGGACAGCTCCTACGAGCAGTACTTC
.	.	TRBJ1-4	17	TRBV4-3	CASSQDTAGGISEKLFF	TGCGCCAGCAGCCAAGACACCGCCGGGGGCATCTCTGAAAAACTGTTTTTT
many	.	TRBJ1-1	13	TRBV20-1	CSGEGSMNTEAFF	TGCAGCGGAGAGGGGTCTATGAACACTGAAGCTTTCTTT